What follows are 3 T cell receptor beta chains derived from one specimen sequenced in a study of blood T cells in healthy people across ages. For the second PCR, which ran for about 7 to 11 cycles, a sample-barcoded 5' primer and a J-beta primer mix were used. MiXCR, applied by TCRdb to the 5' RACE reads, yields one record per CDR3 protein. The data show roughly 1,300,000 distinct CDR3 sequences, roughly 64% seen once. Sample: blood. The receptors stem from a man between 18 and 29 years old in good health.

The chain couples TRBV7-9 to TRBJ2-7, with D perhaps TRBD2 (6 bases). V was cut by 8 bases and J by 1 base, with 15 bases left in between. Looked up from germline, CDR1 is SEHNR and CDR2 is FQNEAQ (reference sequence). The CDR3 has 14 amino acids. This CDR3 reads CASEDSGGSYEQYF. CDR3 DNA sequence: TGTGCCAGCGAAGATAGCGGCGGATCCTACGAGCAGTACTTC.

The chain carries TRBV10-1 and TRBJ2-3; TRBD2 aligns across 9 bases. The CDR3 loop spans 16 amino acids. Per germline, CDR1 WNHNN and CDR2 SYGVQD (reference sequence). The J segment lost 2 bases and the V segment lost 4 bases, leaving 7 bases of the junction unmatched. CDR3 region: CASSGAQRGVTDTQYF. The CDR3 DNA reads as TGCGCCAGCAGTGGAGCCCAGCGGGGGGTCACAGATACGCAGTATTTT.

This chain connects TRBV6-1 to TRBJ2-1; TRBD2 aligns across 11 bases. CDR3 length: 18 residues. The ends lost 5 bases at V and 2 bases at J; junction bases unmatched: 11. CDR1 and CDR2 (germline): MNHNS, SASEGT. Written as DNA, the CDR3 is TGTGCCAGCAGTCTTTATCGGGGTAGCGGGGGGGCCTACAATGAGCAGTTCTTC. It specifies CASSLYRGSGGAYNEQFF.